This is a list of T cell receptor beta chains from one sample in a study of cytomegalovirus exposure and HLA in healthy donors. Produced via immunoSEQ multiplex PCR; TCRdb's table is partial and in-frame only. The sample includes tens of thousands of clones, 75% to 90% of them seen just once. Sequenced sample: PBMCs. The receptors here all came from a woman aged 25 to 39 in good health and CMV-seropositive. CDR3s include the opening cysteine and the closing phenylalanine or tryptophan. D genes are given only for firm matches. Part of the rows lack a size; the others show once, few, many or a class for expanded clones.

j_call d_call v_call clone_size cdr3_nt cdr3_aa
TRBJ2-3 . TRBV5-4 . TGTGCCAGCAGCTTCCAAGATACGCAGTATTTT CASSFQDTQYF
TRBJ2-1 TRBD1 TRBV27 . TGTGCCAGCAGGTTGGGGACAGGGTACAATGAGCAGTTCTTC CASRLGTGYNEQFF
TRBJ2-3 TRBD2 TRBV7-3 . TGTGCCAGCAGCTCGAATAGCGGGAGGGCGGGGACAGATACGCAGTATTTT CASSSNSGRAGTDTQYF
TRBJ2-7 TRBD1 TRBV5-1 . TGCGCCAGCAGCTTAAGACAGGGAACCTACGAGCAGTACTTC CASSLRQGTYEQYF
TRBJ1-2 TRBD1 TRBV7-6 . TGTGCCAGCAGCTTAGATACGGACAGGGGTTTTCACTATGGCTACACCTTC CASSLDTDRGFHYGYTF
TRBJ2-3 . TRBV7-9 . TGTGCCAGCACCTGGGGGGGCATAAGCACAGATACGCAGTATTTT CASTWGGISTDTQYF
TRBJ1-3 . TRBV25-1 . TGTGCCAGTACAGAATCCTCTGGAAACACCATATATTTT CASTESSGNTIYF
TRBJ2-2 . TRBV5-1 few TGCGCCAGCAGCTTGATCGTGGGGCGGAGCACCGGGGAGCTGTTTTTT CASSLIVGRSTGELFF
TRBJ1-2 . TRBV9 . TGTGCCAGCAGCGTATGGTCAAGCGGCTACACCTTC CASSVWSSGYTF
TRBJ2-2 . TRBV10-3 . TGTGCCATCAGTGAACAGCCCACCGGGGAGCTGTTTTTT CAISEQPTGELFF
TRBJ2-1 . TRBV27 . TGTGCCAGCAGTTTAGGGCGGACTAATGAGCAGTTCTTC CASSLGRTNEQFF
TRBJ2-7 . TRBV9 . TGTGCCAGCAGCGTATCCACTAGCAATCACGAGCAGTACTTC CASSVSTSNHEQYF
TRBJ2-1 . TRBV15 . TGTGCCACCAGCAGAGGGTCTAGTCGGCAGTTCTTC CATSRGSSRQFF
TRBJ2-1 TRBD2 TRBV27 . TGTGCCAGCAGTTCGGAGCGGGAGAGGGTCAATGAGCAGTTCTTC CASSSERERVNEQFF
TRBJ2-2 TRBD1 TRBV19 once TGTGCCAGTAGTCCTCGGAGGGACAGGGAATATGACGACACCGGGGAGCTGTTTTTT CASSPRRDREYDDTGELFF